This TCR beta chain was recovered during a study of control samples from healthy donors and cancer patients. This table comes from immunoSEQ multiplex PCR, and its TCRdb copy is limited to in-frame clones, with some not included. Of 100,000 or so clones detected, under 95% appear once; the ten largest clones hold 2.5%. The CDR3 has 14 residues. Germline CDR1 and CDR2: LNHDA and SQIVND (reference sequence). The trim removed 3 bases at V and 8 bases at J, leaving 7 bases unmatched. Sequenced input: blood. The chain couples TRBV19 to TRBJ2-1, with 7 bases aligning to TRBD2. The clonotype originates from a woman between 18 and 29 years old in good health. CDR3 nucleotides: TGTGCCAGTAGTATGGGGCGGGAGTATGATGAGCAGTTCTTC. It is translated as CASSMGREYDEQFF.